The 19 T cell receptor beta chains reported below all come from one sample, sequenced in a study of T-cell memory formation after mild COVID-19. TCRdb itself ran the 5' RACE reads through MiXCR, one entry per CDR3 protein. The table records 360,000 or so distinct CDR3 sequences, 25% to 30% of them present only once. The source material was PBMCs or a T cell subset sorted from them (not recorded which). These receptors all come from an adult woman who had mild COVID-19 (a few samples of this study predate the infection). Cell type and time point are not known.

This clonotype appeared many times. This chain joins TRBV5-1 and TRBJ2-5, with 9 bases lining up with TRBD1. Germline V CDR1 and CDR2: SGHRS, YFSETQ. The CDR3 consists of 18 residues. The trim removed 3 bases at V and 5 bases at J, leaving 17 bases unmatched. CDR3 nucleotides: TGCGCCAGCAGCTCAAAACCGGGACAGGGAGGAGCATGGGAGACCCAGTACTTC. Amino acid sequence: CASSSKPGQGGAWETQYF.

This clonotype has just a few counts. V is TRBV20-1 and J is TRBJ2-7, with 7 positions matching TRBD1. Germline assignment: CDR1 DFQATT and CDR2 SNEGSKA (reference sequence). The V segment lost 6 bases and the J segment 4 bases; nucleotides outside the gene matches: 9. This CDR3 spans 13 amino acids. This CDR3 reads CSATGRGKYEQYF. The CDR3 DNA is TGCAGTGCGACAGGGAGAGGAAAGTACGAGCAGTACTTC.

The chain employs TRBV15 and TRBJ2-1; 16 bases fit TRBD2. From germline, CDR1 is LNHNV and CDR2 YYDKDF (reference sequence). V was pared by 1 base and J by 5 bases, with 8 bases of the junction left unmatched. The CDR3 runs 19 residues. In DNA form, the CDR3 reads TGTGCCACCAGCAGAGTCCGGGGGACTAGCGGGAGGGTCCACAATGAGCAGTTCTTC. This encodes CATSRVRGTSGRVHNEQFF.

This clonotype was counted a few times. The chain combines TRBV10-3 with TRBJ2-3, with TRBD2 as a possible D gene (6 bases). This CDR3 has 14 amino acids. V lost 6 bases and J 0 bases, leaving 10 bases between the germline ends. Germline V lookup: CDR1 ENHRY, CDR2 SYGVKD. This CDR3 reads CAIRPGTSTDTQYF. The CDR3 nucleotides are TGTGCCATCAGACCCGGGACTAGCACAGATACGCAGTATTTT.

This clonotype was seen a few times. CDR3 sequence reads: CASSKPPYEQYF. The CDR3 bases are TGTGCCAGCAGTAAGCCCCCCTACGAGCAGTACTTC. The V gene is TRBV2, the J gene TRBJ2-7; D is unresolved. V was trimmed by 5 bases and J by 2 bases, leaving 7 bases between them. This CDR3 is built from 12 residues. Germline values: CDR1 SNHLY, CDR2 FYNNEI.

The chain recombines TRBV7-2 with TRBJ1-2; no firm D call. V lost 0 bases and J 7 bases, leaving 6 bases between the germline ends. Per germline, CDR1 SGHTA and CDR2 FQGNSA. CDR3 length: 12 residues. The CDR3: CASSLALSGYTF. CDR3 DNA: TGTGCCAGCAGCTTAGCGCTCAGTGGCTACACCTTC. The complete variable domain, with remaining parts taken from reference TRBV7-2 and TRBJ1-2, reads GAGVSQSPSNKVTEKGKDVELRCDPISGHTALYWYRQSLGQGLEFLIYFQGNSAPDKSGLPSDRFSAERTGGSVSTLTIQRTQQEDSAVYLCASSLALSGYTFGSGTRLTVV.

This sequence joins TRBV9 and TRBJ2-3, with TRBD2 as a possible D gene (6 bases). The V end lost 0 bases, the J end lost 13 bases, and 24 bases lay between the germline ends. The germline V gene encodes CDR1 SGDLS and CDR2 YYNGEE. There are 16 residues in the CDR3. The CDR3, as DNA: TGTGCCAGCAGCGTAGGGATGAGAGCGGGCCCCCAACAGGAGTATTTT. Protein sequence: CASSVGMRAGPQQEYF.

This chain joins TRBV5-4 and TRBJ1-4; the D gene is possibly TRBD1 (5 bases). CDR3 size: 15 residues. Trimming left V 3 bases short and J 6 bases short, with 15 bases between. Germline V gene sequence: CDR1 SGHNT, CDR2 YYREEE (reference sequence). CDR3 sequence: CASSSLGGTDEKLFF. The CDR3 DNA reads TGTGCCAGCAGCTCCTTAGGCGGGACGGATGAAAAACTGTTTTTT.

This clonotype has just a few counts. This chain joins TRBV7-8 and TRBJ1-3; D perhaps matches TRBD1 (5 bases). CDR3 size: 13 residues. Looked up from germline, CDR1 is SGHVS and CDR2 is FQNEAQ. The CDR3 spells CASRGHSGNTIYF. As DNA, the CDR3 is TGTGCGTCCCGGGGCCACAGTGGAAACACCATATATTTT.

The chain links TRBV20-1 to TRBJ1-1, with 7 bases matching TRBD1. This CDR3 has 13 amino acids. In germline, CDR1 is DFQATT, CDR2 SNEGSKA (reference sequence). The trim removed 3 bases at V and 4 bases at J, leaving 5 bases unmatched. Here the CDR3 reads CSAREQGSTEAFF. CDR3 DNA: TGCAGTGCTAGGGAACAGGGGAGCACTGAAGCTTTCTTT.

This clonotype occurred a few times. The V call is TRBV6-5, the J call TRBJ2-5, with D perhaps matching TRBD2 (7 bases). The CDR3 is 14 residues long. The germline CDR1 and CDR2 sequences are MNHEY and SVGAGI. V lost 0 bases and J lost 4, with 9 bases in between. This CDR3 reads CASSYSGGPETQYF. CDR3 nucleotide sequence: TGTGCCAGCAGTTACTCGGGGGGGCCAGAGACCCAGTACTTC.

This chain links TRBV6-1 with TRBJ2-3; D is undetermined. The V gene lost 6 bases and the J gene lost 1 base, with 14 bases spanning the gap. The CDR3 is 15 residues long. Germline V CDR1 and CDR2: MNHNS, SASEGT. This CDR3 reads CASSASTGRTDTQYF. In DNA, the CDR3 is TGTGCCAGCAGCGCTAGTACGGGTCGCACAGATACGCAGTATTTT.

CDR3 DNA sequence: TGCGCCAGCAGCCAGGACCGGACGCGTCACTACGAGCAGTACTTC. It encodes CASSQDRTRHYEQYF. The genes are TRBV4-3 and TRBJ2-7; D ambiguous. The CDR3 spans 15 residues. Trimming took off 3 bases at V and 3 bases at J, with 15 bases between the two ends. Per germline, CDR1 LGHNA and CDR2 YSLEER.

This clonotype was picked up many times. The V and J genes are TRBV12-3 or TRBV12-4 and TRBJ2-3; D remains ambiguous. The CDR3 sequence is 12 residues long. The V gene lost 6 bases and the J gene lost 3 bases, with 7 bases spanning the gap. The CDR3 nucleotides read TGTGCCAGCAGCCCCGGGACAGATACGCAGTATTTT. This encodes CASSPGTDTQYF.

This clonotype was observed a handful of times. V and J are TRBV6-5 and TRBJ2-7; 9 nucleotides agree with TRBD1. The CDR3 consists of 16 residues. Germline CDR1 MNHEY, CDR2 SVGAGI. Trimming at V came to 6 bases and at J to 1 base, leaving 10 bases not matched to a gene. The CDR3 bases are TGTGCCAGCAGCATGGACAGGGGATCGGTTTCCTACGAGCAGTACTTC. It specifies CASSMDRGSVSYEQYF.

The CDR3 coding sequence is TGTGCCAGCAGCGTCGGGACAACTCGGGGGCCCCAGCATTTT. Protein product: CASSVGTTRGPQHF. The V and J genes are TRBV9 and TRBJ1-5; TRBD1 is a possible D gene (6 bases). Per germline, CDR1 SGDLS and CDR2 YYNGEE. The CDR3 is made up of 14 amino acids. The V gene lost 2 bases and the J gene lost 9 bases, with 15 bases spanning the gap.

V usage is TRBV5-1 and J usage is TRBJ1-1, with TRBD1 as a possible D gene (5 bases). The length of the CDR3 is 16 residues. Germline V gene sequence: CDR1 SGHRS, CDR2 YFSETQ. The V end was cut by 0 bases, the J end by 0 bases, with 12 bases between. The CDR3 DNA sequence: TGCGCCAGCAGCTTGGGTTTTGGGGCCGTGAACACTGAAGCTTTCTTT. Residues: CASSLGFGAVNTEAFF.

V gene TRBV6-2 or TRBV6-3 combines with J gene TRBJ2-5, with 9 bases lining up with TRBD2. Germline V lookup: CDR1 MNHEY, CDR2 SVGEGT. The CDR3 totals 13 residues. With 7 bases clipped from V and 2 bases from J, the junction kept 2 bases outside the gene matches. The CDR3 region is CASNLAGQETQYF. Here the CDR3 DNA reads TGTGCCAGCAATCTAGCGGGGCAAGAGACCCAGTACTTC.

This chain links TRBV19 with TRBJ1-2; no firm D call. This CDR3 has 16 amino acids. Germline V gene sequence: CDR1 LNHDA, CDR2 SQIVND (reference sequence). V shed 4 bases and J shed 4 bases, with 19 bases lying between them. CDR3 sequence (DNA): TGTGCCAGTAGTAGAGGAACGGATGTGTCCCTCTATGGCTACACCTTC. It is translated as CASSRGTDVSLYGYTF.